What follows are 5 T cell receptor beta chains derived from one specimen sequenced in a study of Ad26.COV2.S vaccination and SARS-CoV-2 variants. Measured with immunoSEQ multiplex PCR; TCRdb has only the in-frame clones, and not every one. The profile shows about 280,000 clones, around 87% of them singletons. Treatment of the sample: around 19 received Ad26.COV2.S at low or high dose, single or two shots; 5 received placebo; per-sample allocation not given. Sampling occurred on day 63 after the first vaccine or placebo injection. The specimen comprised peripheral blood, sampled in a trial of Ad26.COV2.S vaccine versus placebo. The receptors were sampled from a person between 18 and 60 years old who received the Ad26.COV2.S COVID-19 vaccine or a placebo.

The V and J genes are TRBV18 and TRBJ2-6; no clear D. The CDR3 consists of 15 residues. Deletions cut 3 bases from V and 2 bases from J, with 8 bases between. The germline CDR1 and CDR2 sequences are KGHSH and LQKENI. CDR3 DNA sequence: TGTGCCAGCTCACCGGGCAGTCCTGGGGCCAACGTCCTGACTTTC. This codes for CASSPGSPGANVLTF.

The J gene is TRBJ2-3, the V gene TRBV24-1, with 7 positions matching TRBD1. Germline-derived CDR1 and CDR2 are KGHDR and SFDVKD. Losses at the gene ends were 4 bases for V and 6 bases for J; bases not matched to a gene: 9. The CDR3 has 15 residues. This CDR3 reads CATSDAGTAGDTQYF. CDR3 nucleotides: TGTGCCACCAGTGACGCCGGGACAGCTGGGGATACGCAGTATTTT.

The V call is TRBV29-1, the J call TRBJ1-3; 8 bases line up with TRBD1. This CDR3 is 12 amino acids long. V gave up 6 bases and J gave up 4 bases; unmatched junction bases: 2. Germline V gene sequence: CDR1 SQVTM, CDR2 ANQGSEA. The CDR3 sequence: CSVWTGGNTIYF. The CDR3 nucleotides read TGCAGCGTCTGGACAGGGGGAAACACCATATATTTT.

V gene TRBV4-3 combines with J gene TRBJ2-7; D may be TRBD1 (5 bases). Trimming left V 3 bases short and J 4 bases short, with 10 bases between. The V gene's germline CDR1 is LGHNA and CDR2 YSLEER. The CDR3 extends over 13 amino acids. Here the CDR3 reads CASSQDQGYEQYF. The CDR3 bases are TGCGCCAGCAGCCAGGATCAGGGTTACGAGCAGTACTTC.

The J gene is TRBJ2-6, the V gene TRBV1; the table's D gene call, TRBD1, was not cross checked with the DNA. TRBV1 is a documented pseudogene. The length of the CDR3 is 17 residues. The CDR3 sequence: CTSSRRQGFSGANVLTF. The DNA of the CDR3 is TGCACCAGCAGCCGCCGACAGGGTTTCTCTGGGGCCAACGTCCTGACTTTC.